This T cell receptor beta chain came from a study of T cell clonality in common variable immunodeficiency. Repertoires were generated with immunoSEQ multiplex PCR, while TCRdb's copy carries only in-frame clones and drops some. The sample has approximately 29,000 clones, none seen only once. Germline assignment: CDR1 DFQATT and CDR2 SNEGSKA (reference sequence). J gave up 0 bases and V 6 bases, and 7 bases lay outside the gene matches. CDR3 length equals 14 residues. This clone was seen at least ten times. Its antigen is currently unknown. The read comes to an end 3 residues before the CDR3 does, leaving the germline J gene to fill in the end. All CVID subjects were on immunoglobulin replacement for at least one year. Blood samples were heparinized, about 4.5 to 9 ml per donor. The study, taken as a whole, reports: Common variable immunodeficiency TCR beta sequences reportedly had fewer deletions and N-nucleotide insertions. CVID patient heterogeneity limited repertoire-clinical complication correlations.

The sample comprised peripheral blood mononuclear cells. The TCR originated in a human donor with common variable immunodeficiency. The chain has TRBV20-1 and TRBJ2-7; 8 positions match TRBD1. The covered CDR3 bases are TGCAGTGCGATAGGACAGGGAAGCTCCTACGAG. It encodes CSAIGQGSSYE. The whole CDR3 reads CSAIGQGSSYEQYF.